This T cell receptor (beta chain) originates from a study of OX40 agonist ivuxolimab in advanced cancers. Study overall: Earlier treatment with anti-PD-1, anti-PD-L1 or anti-CTLA-4 was permitted, and 30% to 40% had received some. A partial response was reached by three patients: one with hepatocellular carcinoma and two with cutaneous melanoma. Study findings and constraints: On average, CD8+ T cells had more expanded clones than CD4+.

The cohort excluded patients with autoimmune disease history or systemic immunosuppression. The germline V gene encodes CDR1 SGHTA and CDR2 FQGTGA. Trimming cost V 5 bases and J 5 bases, with 19 bases left between them. The CDR3 has 15 amino acids. Generated by immunoSEQ multiplex PCR, the TCRdb table keeps only in-frame clones and is missing some. The data hold tens of thousands of clones, with about 85% observed a single time. As regards this clone: What it recognizes is unknown.

The chain is built from TRBV7-3 and TRBJ2-7; D assignment may be TRBD1 or TRBD2 (6 bases each). The TCR sequence derives from an adult with an advanced solid tumor such as melanoma, head and neck, liver or kidney cancer. The sample was CD4+ or CD8+ T cells sorted from blood, taken in a trial of the OX40 agonist ivuxolimab. The CDR3: CASSQGSGAYNEQYF. CDR3 bases: TGTGCCAGCAGCCAGGGGTCGGGGGCTTACAACGAGCAGTACTTC.